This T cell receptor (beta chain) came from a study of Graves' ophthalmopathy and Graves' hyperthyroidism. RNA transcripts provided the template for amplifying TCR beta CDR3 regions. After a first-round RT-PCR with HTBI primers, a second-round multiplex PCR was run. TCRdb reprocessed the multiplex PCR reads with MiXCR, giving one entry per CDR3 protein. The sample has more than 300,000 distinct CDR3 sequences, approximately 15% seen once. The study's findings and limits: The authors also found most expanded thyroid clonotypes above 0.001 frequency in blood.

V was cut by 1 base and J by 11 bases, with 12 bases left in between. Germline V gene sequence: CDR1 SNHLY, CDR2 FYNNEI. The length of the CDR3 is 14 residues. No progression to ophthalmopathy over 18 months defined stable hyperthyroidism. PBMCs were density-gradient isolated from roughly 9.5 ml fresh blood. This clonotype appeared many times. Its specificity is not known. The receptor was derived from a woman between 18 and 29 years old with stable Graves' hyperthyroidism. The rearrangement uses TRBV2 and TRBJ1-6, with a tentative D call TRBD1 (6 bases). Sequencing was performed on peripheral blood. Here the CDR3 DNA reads TGTGCCAGCAGTGAAGAGATGGGGGCCCCACCCCTCCACTTT. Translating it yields CASSEEMGAPPLHF.